The source of this T cell receptor (beta chain) is a study of liver allograft versus peripheral blood T cells. Study summary: The authors compared T cell receptor repertoires in transplanted livers with recipients' peripheral blood repertoires. Overall study findings and caveats: Liver allograft T cell receptor repertoires were reported to differ from peripheral blood repertoires.

TCRdb independently ran MiXCR on the reads; one entry per CDR3 protein. The table records thousands of distinct CDR3 sequences, 16% of them present only once. Comment on this clonotype: Its antigen is currently unknown. One base away lies a much larger clone, so this may be a sequencing read error.

CDR3 length: 16 amino acids. Germline CDR1 and CDR2: MNHEY and SMNVEV (reference sequence). The source is a human patient who had a liver transplant. Some T cells may arise from the graft donor. V gene TRBV27 combines with J gene TRBJ2-3, with D perhaps assigned TRBD1 or TRBD2 (6 bases each). The DNA of the CDR3 is TGTGCCAGCAGTTTAAGGAAAGGGGGGCTTACAGATACGCGGTATTTT. Its translation is CASSLRKGGLTDTRYF.